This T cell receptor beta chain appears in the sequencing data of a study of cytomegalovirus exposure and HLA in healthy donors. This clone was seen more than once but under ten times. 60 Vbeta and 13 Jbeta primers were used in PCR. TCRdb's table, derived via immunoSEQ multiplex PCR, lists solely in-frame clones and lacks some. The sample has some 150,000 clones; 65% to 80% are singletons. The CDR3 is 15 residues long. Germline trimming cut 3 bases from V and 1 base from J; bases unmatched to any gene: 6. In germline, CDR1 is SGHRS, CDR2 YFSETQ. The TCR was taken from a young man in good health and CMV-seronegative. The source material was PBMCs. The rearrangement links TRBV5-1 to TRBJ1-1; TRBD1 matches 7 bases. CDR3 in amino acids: CASSSGTVPNTEAFF. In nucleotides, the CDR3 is TGCGCCAGCAGCTCTGGGACAGTCCCGAACACTGAAGCTTTCTTT.